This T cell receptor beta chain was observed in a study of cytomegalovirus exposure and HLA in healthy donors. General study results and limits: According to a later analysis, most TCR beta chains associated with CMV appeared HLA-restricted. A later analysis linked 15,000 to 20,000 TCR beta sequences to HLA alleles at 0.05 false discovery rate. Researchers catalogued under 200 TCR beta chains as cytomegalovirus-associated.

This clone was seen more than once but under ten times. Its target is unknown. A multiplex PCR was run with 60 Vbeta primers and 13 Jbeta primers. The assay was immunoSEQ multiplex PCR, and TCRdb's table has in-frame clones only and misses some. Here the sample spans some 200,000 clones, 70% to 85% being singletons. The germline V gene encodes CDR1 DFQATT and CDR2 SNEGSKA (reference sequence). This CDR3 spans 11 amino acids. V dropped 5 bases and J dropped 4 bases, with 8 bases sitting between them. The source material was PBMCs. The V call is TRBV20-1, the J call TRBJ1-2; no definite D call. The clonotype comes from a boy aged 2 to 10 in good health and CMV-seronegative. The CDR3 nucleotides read TGCAGTGCTGGCGGGGTCTATGGCTACACCTTC. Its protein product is CSAGGVYGYTF.